The 13 T cell receptor beta chains in this list originate from one sample, sequenced in a study of T cell responses to AZD1222 COVID-19 vaccine. The repertoire was sequenced with immunoSEQ multiplex PCR; TCRdb's copy has only in-frame clones and lacks some. The table records 95,000 to 150,000 clones, 65% to 90% of them present only once. Here the sequenced sample was peripheral blood, taken on day 0 of AZD1222 vaccination. The receptors derive from an adult in good health.

With respect to this clone: The junction departs from germline at one end; a sequencing error may be responsible. This chain uses TRBV28 with TRBJ1-1; D unclear. Germline V gives CDR1 MDHEN, CDR2 SYDVKM. The CDR3 covers 13 residues. The CDR3, as DNA: TGTGCCATCAGTGAAGTACTGAACACTGAAGCTTTCTTT. Protein sequence: CAISEVLNTEAFF.

The V and J genes are TRBV19 and TRBJ1-2; 8 nucleotides agree with TRBD1. V dropped 8 bases and J dropped 2; count of bases not matched to a gene: 10. The CDR3 totals 15 residues. The germline CDR1 and CDR2 sequences are LNHDA and SQIVND (reference sequence). The CDR3 protein is CASRPDRGSNYGYTF. The CDR3 coding sequence is TGTGCCAGTCGCCCCGACAGGGGATCCAACTATGGCTACACCTTC.

This chain links TRBV12-3 or TRBV12-4 with TRBJ2-1; D assignment may be TRBD1 or TRBD2 (5 bases each). The V gene lost 5 bases and the J gene lost 9 bases, with 11 bases spanning the gap. The CDR3 spans 12 residues. DNA for the CDR3: TGTGCCAGCAGTGGGACCCTTGGTGAGCAGTTCTTC. Translated: CASSGTLGEQFF.

The chain couples TRBV7-6 to TRBJ1-2; D is undetermined. Germline V gene data show CDR1 as SGHVS and CDR2 as FNYEAQ. The CDR3 consists of 14 residues. Trimming took 8 bases from V and 3 from J, leaving 16 bases between them. The CDR3 DNA is TGTGCCAGCTCCGCGGCCGGACGTTACTATGGCTACACCTTC. This translates into CASSAAGRYYGYTF.

The chain joins TRBV9 to TRBJ2-1; D possibly corresponds to TRBD1 (5 bases). CDR1 and CDR2 (germline): SGDLS, YYNGEE. CDR3 size: 15 residues. Trimming removed 3 bases at V and 7 bases at J, with 17 bases between. CDR3 residues: CASSAQGYWENEQFF. Written as DNA, the CDR3 is TGTGCCAGCAGCGCCCAGGGTTATTGGGAAAATGAGCAGTTCTTC.

This clone is a singleton in its sample. This chain links TRBV7-9 with TRBJ2-7; perhaps D is TRBD1 or TRBD2 (5 bases each). The CDR3 spans 14 residues. Germline CDR1 SEHNR, CDR2 FQNEAQ (reference sequence). Trimming left V 1 base short and J 5 bases short, with 12 bases between. Here the CDR3 reads CASSLGEGMDEQYF. The CDR3 nucleotides are TGTGCCAGCAGCTTAGGAGAGGGGATGGACGAGCAGTACTTC.

V is TRBV7-2 and J is TRBJ2-7; D unresolved. The germline CDR1 and CDR2 sequences are SGHTA and FQGNSA. The CDR3 sequence is 12 residues long. V lost 3 bases to trimming and J lost 4 bases, with 7 bases between them. Written as DNA, the CDR3 is TGTGCCAGCAGCTTGGCCCAGTACGAGCAGTACTTC. Translating gives CASSLAQYEQYF. Full variable domain (missing parts from reference TRBV7-2 and TRBJ2-7): GAGVSQSPSNKVTEKGKDVELRCDPISGHTALYWYRQSLGQGLEFLIYFQGNSAPDKSGLPSDRFSAERTGGSVSTLTIQRTQQEDSAVYLCASSLAQYEQYFGPGTRLTVT.

This clone was recorded a few times. The chain employs TRBV16 and TRBJ2-1; D is unresolved. There are 14 residues in the CDR3. Deletions cut 2 bases from V and 2 bases from J, with 7 bases between. Germline V gene lookup returns CDR1 KGHSY and CDR2 FQNENV. CDR3 nucleotide sequence: TGTGCCAGCAGCCAAATAGCAGCCTACAATGAGCAGTTCTTC. It yields the protein CASSQIAAYNEQFF.

The chain joins TRBV19 to TRBJ2-3; TRBD2 matches 13 bases. J gave up 7 bases and V 0 bases, and 7 bases lay outside the gene matches. Germline CDR1 is LNHDA and CDR2 is SQIVND (reference sequence). This CDR3 contains 17 residues. The CDR3 is CASSIDHGGLAGNTQYF. CDR3 DNA: TGTGCCAGTAGTATAGATCATGGGGGACTAGCGGGGAATACGCAGTATTTT.

The rearrangement links TRBV18 to TRBJ2-5; TRBD1 agrees at 9 bases. The CDR3 is 14 residues long. The V gene's germline CDR1 is KGHSH and CDR2 LQKENI. The V segment lost 4 bases and the J segment 0 bases; nucleotides outside the gene matches: 0. The CDR3 nucleotides read TGTGCCAGCTCACGGGACAGGGACCAAGAGACCCAGTACTTC. Its translation: CASSRDRDQETQYF.

A single count supports this clone. The chain uses TRBV5-1 and TRBJ1-4; tentatively, D is TRBD1 (5 bases). V was cut by 4 bases and J by 3 bases, with 13 bases left in between. Germline V gene lookup returns CDR1 SGHRS and CDR2 YFSETQ. CDR3 size: 15 residues. The CDR3 DNA reads TGCGCCAGCAGCGGCGCAGGGTCCTCTAATGAAAAACTGTTTTTT. This codes for CASSGAGSSNEKLFF.

The J gene is TRBJ2-1, the V gene TRBV11-2, with D possibly TRBD2 on 5 matching bases. The CDR3 loop spans 15 amino acids. Trimming shortened V by 5 bases and J by 3 bases, and 14 bases separated the two germline ends. Germline CDR1 SGHAT, CDR2 FQNNGV. The CDR3 nucleotides read TGTGCCAGCAGCAAGACTAACGCCATCTACAATGAGCAGTTCTTC. Translating gives CASSKTNAIYNEQFF.

This clone was observed a handful of times. The genes are TRBV30 and TRBJ2-7, with D perhaps TRBD1 or TRBD2 (6 bases each). The length of the CDR3 is 13 residues. The V gene lost 0 bases and the J gene lost 3 bases, with 9 bases spanning the gap. The germline CDR1 and CDR2 sequences are GTSNPN and SVGIG (reference sequence). The CDR3 loop reads CAWSVRGLYEQYF. CDR3 in DNA: TGTGCCTGGAGTGTCAGGGGACTCTACGAGCAGTACTTC. Together with reference TRBV30 and TRBJ2-7, the CDR3 gives the full variable domain: SQTIHQWPATLVQPVGSPLSLECTVEGTSNPNLYWYRQAAGRGLQLLFYSVGIGQISSEVPQNLSASRPQDRQFILSSKKLLLSDSGFYLCAWSVRGLYEQYFGPGTRLTVT.